This TCR beta chain is from a study of blood T cell repertoires in COVID-19. In the study overall: Researchers got acute and convalescent COVID-19 samples from the United States, Italy and Spain. PBMCs, B-cell-depleted T cells, or T cells were the source of the cDNA or gDNA that made up the material.

Authors' data handling: Counts of nucleated cells, estimated from reference gene primer amplification, were obtained. Here immunoSEQ multiplex PCR was the method, and the copy in TCRdb shows in-frame clones only, minus some. That table is the source of V, J and clone size, and D and trimming were worked out from the DNA. The repertoire includes about 160,000 clones, around 85% of them detected once, and roughly 9.6% sits in the top ten. V was clipped by 4 bases and J by 1 base; unmatched bases: 5. The CDR3 covers 15 residues. In germline, CDR1 is MNHNS, CDR2 SASEGT. This clonotype originated in a man between 60 and 70 years old with active or convalescent COVID-19. What was sequenced was peripheral blood. V is TRBV6-1 and J is TRBJ1-1; 8 bases match TRBD1. The CDR3: CASSAGGLANTEAFF. CDR3 nucleotide sequence: TGTGCCAGCAGTGCAGGGGGCTTGGCGAACACTGAAGCTTTCTTT.